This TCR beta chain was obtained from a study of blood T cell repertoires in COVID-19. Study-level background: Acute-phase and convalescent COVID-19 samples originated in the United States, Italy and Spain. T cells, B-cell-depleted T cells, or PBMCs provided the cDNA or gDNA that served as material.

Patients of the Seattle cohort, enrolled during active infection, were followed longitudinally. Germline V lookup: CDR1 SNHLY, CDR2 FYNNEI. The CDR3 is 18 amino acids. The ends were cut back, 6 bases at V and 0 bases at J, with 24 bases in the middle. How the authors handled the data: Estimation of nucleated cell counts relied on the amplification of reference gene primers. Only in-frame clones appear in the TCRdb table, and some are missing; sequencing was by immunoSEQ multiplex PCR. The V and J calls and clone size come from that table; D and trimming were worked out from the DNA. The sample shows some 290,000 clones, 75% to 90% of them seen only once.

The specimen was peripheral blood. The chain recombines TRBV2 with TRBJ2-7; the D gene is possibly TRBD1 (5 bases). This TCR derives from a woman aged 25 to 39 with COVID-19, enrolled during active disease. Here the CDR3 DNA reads TGTGCCAGCAGCCCCCCCCCGCGGTGGGGCGAGAGCTCCTACGAGCAGTACTTC. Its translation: CASSPPPRWGESSYEQYF.